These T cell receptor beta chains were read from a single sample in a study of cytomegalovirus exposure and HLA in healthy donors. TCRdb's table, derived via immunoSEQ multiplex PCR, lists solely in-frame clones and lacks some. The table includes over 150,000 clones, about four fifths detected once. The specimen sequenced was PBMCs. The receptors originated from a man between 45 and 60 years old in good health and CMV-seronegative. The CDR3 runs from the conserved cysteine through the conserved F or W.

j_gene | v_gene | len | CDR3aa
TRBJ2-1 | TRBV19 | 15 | CASSIAGGDYNEQFF
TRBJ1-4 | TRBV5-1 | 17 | CASSPNGDREVFEKLFF
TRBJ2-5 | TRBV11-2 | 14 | CASSLGHRVETQYF
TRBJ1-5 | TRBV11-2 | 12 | CASSAGRSYQHF
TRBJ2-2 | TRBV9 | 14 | CASSVETPAGELFF
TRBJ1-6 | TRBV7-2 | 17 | CASSLRPLDRPFSGLHF
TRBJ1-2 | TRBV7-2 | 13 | CASSLASGDGYTF
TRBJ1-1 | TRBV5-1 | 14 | CASSSSGQRAEAFF
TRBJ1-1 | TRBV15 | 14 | CATSRDRGLFRAFF
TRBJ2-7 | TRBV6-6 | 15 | CASSGDRGLSYEQYF
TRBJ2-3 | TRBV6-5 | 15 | CASSYGTAGTDTQYF
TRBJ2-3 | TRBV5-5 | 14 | CASKDTGGTDTQYF
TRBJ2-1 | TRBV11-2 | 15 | CASSLEGTRGNEQFF
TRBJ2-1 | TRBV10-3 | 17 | CAISDPTSGPSYNEQFF
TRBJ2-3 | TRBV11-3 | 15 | CASSLSSAGADTQYF
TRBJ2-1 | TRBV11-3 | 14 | CASSLDGQLNEQFF
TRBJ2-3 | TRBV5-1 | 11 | CASSLEGALYF
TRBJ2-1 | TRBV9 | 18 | CASSEKGLAASSYNEQFF
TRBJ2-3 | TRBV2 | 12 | CASRGDTYTQYF
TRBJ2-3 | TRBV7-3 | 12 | CASSLTGDTQYF
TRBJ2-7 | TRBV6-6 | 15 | CASSYASGGSHEQYF
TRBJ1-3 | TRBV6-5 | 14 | CASSPRGAGNTIYF
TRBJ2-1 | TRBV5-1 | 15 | CASSGGRGGNNEQFF
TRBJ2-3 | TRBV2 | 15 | CASTLLRGGPDTQYF
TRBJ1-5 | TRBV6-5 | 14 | CASSGGGGNQPQHF
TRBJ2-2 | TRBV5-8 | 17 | CASRPGQGAGRTGELFF
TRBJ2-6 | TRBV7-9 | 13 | CASSLLGANVLTF
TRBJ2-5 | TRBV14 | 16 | CASSRGERYYQETQYF
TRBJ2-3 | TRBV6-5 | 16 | CASSYSRLVPIDTQYF
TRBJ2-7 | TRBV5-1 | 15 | CASSRLDSHSYEQYF
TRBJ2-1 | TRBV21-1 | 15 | CASSKGEALFNEQFF
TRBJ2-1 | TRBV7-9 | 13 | CASSLAGGQRRFF
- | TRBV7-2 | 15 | CASSSGLAGVYEQYF
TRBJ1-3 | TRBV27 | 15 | CASSFRGGAGNTIYF
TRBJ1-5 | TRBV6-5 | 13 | CASSRTGDQPQHF
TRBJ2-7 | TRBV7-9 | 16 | CASSYRARGLRYEQYF
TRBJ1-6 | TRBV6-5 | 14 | CASSTTGGNSPLHF
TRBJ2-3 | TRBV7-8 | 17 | CASSLASSGGFTDTQYF
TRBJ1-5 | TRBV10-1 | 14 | CASSEGKHNQPQHF
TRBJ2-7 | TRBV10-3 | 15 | CAIRDDRGNSYEQYF
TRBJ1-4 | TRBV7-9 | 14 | CASSLGQSKEKLFF
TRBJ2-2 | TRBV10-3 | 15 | CAISPASALTGELFF
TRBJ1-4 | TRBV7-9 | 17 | CASSFDWGTKANEKLFF
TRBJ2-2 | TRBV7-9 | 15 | CSSSLAGGTTGELFF